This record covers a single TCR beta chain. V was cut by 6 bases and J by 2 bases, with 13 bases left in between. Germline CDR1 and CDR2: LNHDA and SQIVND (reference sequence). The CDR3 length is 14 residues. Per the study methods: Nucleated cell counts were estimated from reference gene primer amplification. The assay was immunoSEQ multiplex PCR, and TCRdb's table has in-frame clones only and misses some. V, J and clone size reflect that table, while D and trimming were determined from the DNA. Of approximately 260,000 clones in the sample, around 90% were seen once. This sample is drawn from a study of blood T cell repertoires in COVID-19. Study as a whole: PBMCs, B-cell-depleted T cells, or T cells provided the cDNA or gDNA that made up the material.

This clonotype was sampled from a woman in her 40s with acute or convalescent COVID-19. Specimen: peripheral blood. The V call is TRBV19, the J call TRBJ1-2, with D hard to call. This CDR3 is CASRFPHENYGYTF. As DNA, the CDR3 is TGTGCCAGTAGGTTCCCCCACGAGAACTATGGCTACACCTTC.